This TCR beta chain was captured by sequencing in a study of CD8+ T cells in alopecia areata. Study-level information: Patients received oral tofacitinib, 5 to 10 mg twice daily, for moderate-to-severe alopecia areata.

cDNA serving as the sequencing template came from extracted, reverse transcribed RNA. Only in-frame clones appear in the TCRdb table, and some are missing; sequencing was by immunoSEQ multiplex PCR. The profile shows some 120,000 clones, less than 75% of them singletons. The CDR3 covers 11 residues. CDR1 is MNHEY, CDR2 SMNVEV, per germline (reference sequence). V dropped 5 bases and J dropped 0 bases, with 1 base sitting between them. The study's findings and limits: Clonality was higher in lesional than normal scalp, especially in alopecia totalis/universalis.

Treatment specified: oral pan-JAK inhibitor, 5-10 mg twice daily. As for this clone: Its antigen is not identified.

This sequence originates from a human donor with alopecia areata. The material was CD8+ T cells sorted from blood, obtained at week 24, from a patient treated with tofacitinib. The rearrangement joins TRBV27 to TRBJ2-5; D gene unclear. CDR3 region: CASSDQETQYF. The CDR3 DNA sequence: TGTGCCAGCAGTGACCAAGAGACCCAGTACTTC.